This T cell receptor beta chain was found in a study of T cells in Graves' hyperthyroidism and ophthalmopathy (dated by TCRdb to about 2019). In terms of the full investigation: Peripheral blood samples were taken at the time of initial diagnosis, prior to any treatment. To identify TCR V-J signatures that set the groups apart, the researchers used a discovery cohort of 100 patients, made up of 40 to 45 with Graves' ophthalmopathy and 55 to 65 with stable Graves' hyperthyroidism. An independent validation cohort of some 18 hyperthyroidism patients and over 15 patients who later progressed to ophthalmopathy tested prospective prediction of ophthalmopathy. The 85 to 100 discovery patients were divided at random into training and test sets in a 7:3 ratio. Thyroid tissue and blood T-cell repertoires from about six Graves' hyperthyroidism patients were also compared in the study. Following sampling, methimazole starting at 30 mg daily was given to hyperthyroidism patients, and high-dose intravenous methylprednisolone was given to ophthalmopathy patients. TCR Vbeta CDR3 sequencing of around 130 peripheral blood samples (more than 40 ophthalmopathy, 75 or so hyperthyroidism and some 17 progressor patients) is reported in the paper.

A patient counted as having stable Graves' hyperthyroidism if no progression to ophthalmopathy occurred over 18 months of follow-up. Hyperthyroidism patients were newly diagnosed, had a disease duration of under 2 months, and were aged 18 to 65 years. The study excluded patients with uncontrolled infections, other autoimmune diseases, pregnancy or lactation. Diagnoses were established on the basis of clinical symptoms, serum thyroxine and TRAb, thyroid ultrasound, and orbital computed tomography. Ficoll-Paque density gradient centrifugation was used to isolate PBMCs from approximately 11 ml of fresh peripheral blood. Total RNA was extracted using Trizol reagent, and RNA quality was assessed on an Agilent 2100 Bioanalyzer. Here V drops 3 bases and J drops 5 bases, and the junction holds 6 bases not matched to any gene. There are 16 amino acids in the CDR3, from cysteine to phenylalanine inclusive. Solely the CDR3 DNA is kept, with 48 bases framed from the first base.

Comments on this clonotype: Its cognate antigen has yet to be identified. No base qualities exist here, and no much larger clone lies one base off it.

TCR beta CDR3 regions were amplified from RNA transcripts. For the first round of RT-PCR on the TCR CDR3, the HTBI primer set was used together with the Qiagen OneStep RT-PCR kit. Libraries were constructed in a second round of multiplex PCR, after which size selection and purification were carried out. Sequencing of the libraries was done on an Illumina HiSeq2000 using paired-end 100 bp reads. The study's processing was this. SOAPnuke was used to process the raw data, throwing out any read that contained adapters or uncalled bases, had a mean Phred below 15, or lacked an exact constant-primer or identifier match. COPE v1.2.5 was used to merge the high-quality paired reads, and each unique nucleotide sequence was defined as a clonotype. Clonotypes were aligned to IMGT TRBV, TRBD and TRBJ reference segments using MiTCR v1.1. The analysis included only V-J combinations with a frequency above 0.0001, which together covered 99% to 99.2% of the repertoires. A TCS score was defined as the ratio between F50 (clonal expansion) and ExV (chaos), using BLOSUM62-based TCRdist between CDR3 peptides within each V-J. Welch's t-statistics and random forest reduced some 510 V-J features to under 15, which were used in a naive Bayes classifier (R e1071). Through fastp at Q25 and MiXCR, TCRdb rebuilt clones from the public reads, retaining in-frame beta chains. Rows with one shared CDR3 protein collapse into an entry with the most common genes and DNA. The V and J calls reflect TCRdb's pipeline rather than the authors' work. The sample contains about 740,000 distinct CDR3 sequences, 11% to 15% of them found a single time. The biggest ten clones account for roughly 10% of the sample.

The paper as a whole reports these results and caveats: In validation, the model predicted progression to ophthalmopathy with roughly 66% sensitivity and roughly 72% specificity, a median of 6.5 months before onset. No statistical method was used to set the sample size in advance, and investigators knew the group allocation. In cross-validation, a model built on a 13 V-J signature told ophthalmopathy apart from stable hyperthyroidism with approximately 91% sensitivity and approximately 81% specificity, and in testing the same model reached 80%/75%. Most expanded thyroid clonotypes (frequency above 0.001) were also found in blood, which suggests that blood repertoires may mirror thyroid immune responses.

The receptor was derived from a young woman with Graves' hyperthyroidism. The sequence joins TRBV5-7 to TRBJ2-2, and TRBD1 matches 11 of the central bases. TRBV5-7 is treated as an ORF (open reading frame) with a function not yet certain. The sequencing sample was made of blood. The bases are TGTGCCAGCAGCTCGGGACAGGGGGTTCGTACCGGGGAGCTGTTTTTT. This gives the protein CASSSGQGVRTGELFF.